The source of this TCR beta chain is a study of T cells in Graves' hyperthyroidism and ophthalmopathy. This clonotype was recorded at least ten times. Amplified TCR beta CDR3 regions came from RNA transcripts. HTBI primers were employed in a first-round RT-PCR of the TCR CDR3. A single record per CDR3 protein comes from TCRdb applying MiXCR to the multiplex PCR reads. The sample includes about 600,000 distinct CDR3 sequences, around 14% of them seen just once. Sequencing was done on a sample of blood. This clonotype originated in a woman aged 18-29 years with Graves' ophthalmopathy.

This chain's CDR3 is CSANPRLAYLNEQFF. The CDR3 DNA reads TGCAGTGCTAATCCCCGACTAGCATACCTGAATGAGCAGTTCTTC. This chain uses TRBV20-1 with TRBJ2-1; 7 bases are a match to TRBD2. The CDR3 loop spans 15 amino acids. Trimming cost V 4 bases and J 7 bases; bases outside gene matches: 13. Germline V gives CDR1 DFQATT, CDR2 SNEGSKA (reference sequence).